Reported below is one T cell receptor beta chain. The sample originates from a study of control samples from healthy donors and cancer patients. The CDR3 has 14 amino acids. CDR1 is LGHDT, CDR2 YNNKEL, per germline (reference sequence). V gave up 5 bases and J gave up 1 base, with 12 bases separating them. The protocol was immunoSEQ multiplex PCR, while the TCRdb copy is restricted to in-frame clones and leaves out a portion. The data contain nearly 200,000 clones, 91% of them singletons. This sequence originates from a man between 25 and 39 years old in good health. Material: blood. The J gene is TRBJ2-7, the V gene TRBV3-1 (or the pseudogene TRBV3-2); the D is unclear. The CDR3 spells CASSVRTVSYEQYF. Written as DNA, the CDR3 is TGTGCCAGCAGCGTTAGGACGGTATCCTACGAGCAGTACTTC.